The rows below give T cell receptor beta chains drawn from one sample of a study of blood T cell repertoires in COVID-19. TCRdb's table, derived via immunoSEQ multiplex PCR, lists solely in-frame clones and lacks some. Here the sample spans about 190,000 clones, roughly four fifths being singletons. Material: peripheral blood. Receptors originate from a woman in her forties or fifties with acute or convalescent COVID-19. CDR3s leave out the opening cysteine and the closing phenylalanine or tryptophan. Each record gives: J gene, D gene, V gene, CDR3 protein. The D gene is left open where the match is weak.

j_call: TRBJ1-4; d_call: .; v_call: TRBV5-6; cdr3_aa: ASSLSGINEKLF
j_call: TRBJ1-1; d_call: .; v_call: TRBV7-2; cdr3_aa: ASSSVRVRTEAF
j_call: TRBJ1-2; d_call: .; v_call: TRBV5-4; cdr3_aa: ASSLVRENYGYT
j_call: TRBJ1-6; d_call: .; v_call: TRBV15; cdr3_aa: ATSRVGSPLH
j_call: TRBJ1-5; d_call: TRBD1; v_call: TRBV6-5; cdr3_aa: ASSTQGAGNQPQH
j_call: TRBJ2-7; d_call: TRBD2; v_call: TRBV2; cdr3_aa: ASSDRSGTRTYEQY
j_call: TRBJ1-6; d_call: TRBD1; v_call: TRBV28; cdr3_aa: ASRDRGNNSPLH
j_call: TRBJ2-3; d_call: .; v_call: TRBV10-1; cdr3_aa: ASSGDLSTDTQY
j_call: TRBJ1-2; d_call: .; v_call: TRBV5-4; cdr3_aa: ASRREGPNYGYT
j_call: TRBJ1-1; d_call: .; v_call: TRBV10-2; cdr3_aa: ASSESKGFTEAF
j_call: TRBJ2-3; d_call: .; v_call: TRBV4-1; cdr3_aa: ASSHTGIITDTQY
j_call: TRBJ2-2; d_call: .; v_call: TRBV6-6; cdr3_aa: ASSYLTGELF
j_call: TRBJ2-7; d_call: TRBD2; v_call: TRBV27; cdr3_aa: ASSVSGRDYEQY
j_call: TRBJ2-7; d_call: TRBD1; v_call: TRBV30; cdr3_aa: AFEGATYEQY
j_call: TRBJ1-5; d_call: .; v_call: TRBV6-5; cdr3_aa: ATGGYRALHQPQH
j_call: TRBJ2-3; d_call: TRBD2; v_call: TRBV5-1; cdr3_aa: ASKLAITDTQY
j_call: TRBJ2-7; d_call: .; v_call: TRBV4-3; cdr3_aa: ASSQVLDSYEQY
j_call: TRBJ1-5; d_call: .; v_call: TRBV5-8; cdr3_aa: ASSLGVGGNQPQH
j_call: TRBJ1-2; d_call: TRBD1; v_call: TRBV6-5; cdr3_aa: ASRGTGKDGYT
j_call: TRBJ2-7; d_call: .; v_call: TRBV2; cdr3_aa: ASSLRGIRYEQY
j_call: TRBJ1-4; d_call: .; v_call: TRBV3-1/TRBV3-2; cdr3_aa: ASSQAIFNEKLF
j_call: TRBJ1-4; d_call: TRBD1; v_call: TRBV28; cdr3_aa: ASSLPEGAPTNEKLF
j_call: TRBJ2-7; d_call: .; v_call: TRBV6-5; cdr3_aa: ASSYEAGPEQY
j_call: TRBJ2-1; d_call: TRBD1; v_call: TRBV19; cdr3_aa: ASSSNRGVYNEQF
j_call: TRBJ1-5; d_call: TRBD1; v_call: TRBV6-5; cdr3_aa: ASSYSKQGGQPQH
j_call: TRBJ2-2; d_call: TRBD2; v_call: TRBV19; cdr3_aa: ASSTAGAHTGELF
j_call: TRBJ1-3; d_call: .; v_call: TRBV2; cdr3_aa: ASTQDRGDTIY
j_call: TRBJ2-7; d_call: .; v_call: TRBV28; cdr3_aa: ASSRTTYEQY
j_call: TRBJ2-1; d_call: .; v_call: TRBV5-6; cdr3_aa: ASSFLPGNEQF
j_call: TRBJ2-7; d_call: TRBD1; v_call: TRBV12-5; cdr3_aa: ASGTGQGKSYEQY
j_call: TRBJ1-3; d_call: .; v_call: TRBV11-2; cdr3_aa: ASSFWTAVSGNTIY
j_call: TRBJ2-1; d_call: TRBD2; v_call: TRBV25-1; cdr3_aa: ASSEFEAGGYYYNEQF
j_call: TRBJ1-2; d_call: TRBD1; v_call: TRBV2; cdr3_aa: ASSELGQGKNYGYT
j_call: TRBJ1-1; d_call: TRBD1; v_call: TRBV5-1; cdr3_aa: ASSYGQGGMNTEAF
j_call: TRBJ2-2; d_call: TRBD2; v_call: TRBV24-1; cdr3_aa: AKTSGNTGELF
j_call: TRBJ1-1; d_call: .; v_call: TRBV5-1; cdr3_aa: ASSWEGYTEAF
j_call: TRBJ2-7; d_call: .; v_call: TRBV7-2; cdr3_aa: ASSVQRLGYEQY
j_call: TRBJ2-5; d_call: .; v_call: TRBV20-1; cdr3_aa: SVEGGETQY
j_call: TRBJ1-3; d_call: TRBD1; v_call: TRBV25-1; cdr3_aa: ASSVQGRTATIY
j_call: TRBJ2-7; d_call: TRBD1; v_call: TRBV28; cdr3_aa: ASSEGMGQGFHEQY
j_call: TRBJ2-1; d_call: .; v_call: TRBV5-6; cdr3_aa: ASSFDRSVQF
j_call: TRBJ2-7; d_call: .; v_call: TRBV19; cdr3_aa: ASNNRAGGEQY
j_call: TRBJ1-2; d_call: .; v_call: TRBV28; cdr3_aa: ASSFGAGGGYT
j_call: TRBJ2-1; d_call: TRBD2; v_call: TRBV10-2; cdr3_aa: ASRRGGDEQF
j_call: TRBJ2-4; d_call: .; v_call: TRBV10-3; cdr3_aa: AISKVVEDIQY
j_call: TRBJ2-1; d_call: TRBD2; v_call: TRBV5-5; cdr3_aa: ASSSPGLALEGEQF
j_call: TRBJ2-7; d_call: .; v_call: TRBV7-2; cdr3_aa: ASSRRGQGTEQY
j_call: TRBJ1-2; d_call: TRBD1; v_call: TRBV28; cdr3_aa: ASSPGTGGNGYT
j_call: TRBJ2-3; d_call: .; v_call: TRBV18; cdr3_aa: ASSRPAGSGRTDTQY
j_call: TRBJ2-4; d_call: .; v_call: TRBV3-1/TRBV3-2; cdr3_aa: ASSQEARRITLYIAKNIQY
j_call: TRBJ2-1; d_call: TRBD2; v_call: TRBV19; cdr3_aa: ASVNSGRVNEQF
j_call: TRBJ1-2; d_call: TRBD1; v_call: TRBV6-6; cdr3_aa: ASSRGEKTGDWRYGYT
j_call: TRBJ2-7; d_call: TRBD1; v_call: TRBV15; cdr3_aa: ATSSGQDISYEQY